This entry features one TCR beta chain sequence. The sample belongs to a study of cytotoxic CD8 clonotypes in ibrutinib-treated CLL. Sequencing was performed with immunoSEQ multiplex PCR; in TCRdb, only in-frame clones are kept and a portion is missing. This table holds approximately 92,000 clones, 77% found once. This CDR3 comprises 14 residues. Germline V CDR1 and CDR2: SGHDN, FVKESK. Trimming cost V 4 bases and J 3 bases; bases outside gene matches: 2. The receptor was derived from a human donor with chronic lymphocytic leukemia. The input for sequencing was PBMCs, taken after 24 months of ibrutinib treatment. The V and J genes are TRBV14 and TRBJ2-7; 11 bases map to TRBD1. CDR3 sequence (DNA): TGTGCCAGCAGCCCGGGACAGGGGGGCTACGAGCAGTACTTC. It encodes CASSPGQGGYEQYF.